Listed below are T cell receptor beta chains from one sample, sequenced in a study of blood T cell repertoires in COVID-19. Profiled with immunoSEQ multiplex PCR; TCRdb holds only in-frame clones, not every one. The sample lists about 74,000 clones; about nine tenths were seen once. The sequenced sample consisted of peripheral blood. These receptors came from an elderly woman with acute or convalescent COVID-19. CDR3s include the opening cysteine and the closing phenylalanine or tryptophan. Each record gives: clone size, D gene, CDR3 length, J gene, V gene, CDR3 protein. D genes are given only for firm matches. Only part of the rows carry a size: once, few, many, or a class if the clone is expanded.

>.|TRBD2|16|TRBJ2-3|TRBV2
CASAFGGGRGTDTQYF
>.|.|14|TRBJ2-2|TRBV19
CASSPARNTGELFF
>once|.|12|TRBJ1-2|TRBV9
CASSASFYGYTF
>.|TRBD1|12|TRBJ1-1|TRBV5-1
CASSRQGAEAFF
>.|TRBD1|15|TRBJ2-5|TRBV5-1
CASSPRTGTGETQYF
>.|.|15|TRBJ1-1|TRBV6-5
CASIPGGTSGTEAFF
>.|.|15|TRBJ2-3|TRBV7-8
CASRYRASGTDTQYF
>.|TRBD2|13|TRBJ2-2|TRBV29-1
CSVASGRAGELFF
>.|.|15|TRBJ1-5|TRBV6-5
CASSLNRNSNQPQHF
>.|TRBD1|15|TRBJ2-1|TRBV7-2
CASSPGTGEVGEQFF
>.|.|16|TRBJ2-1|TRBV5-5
CASTLAPGYQGNEQFF
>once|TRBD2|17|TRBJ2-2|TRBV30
CAFFLGLAGGPSGELFF
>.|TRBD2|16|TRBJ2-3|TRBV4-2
CASSQELAGRTDTQYF
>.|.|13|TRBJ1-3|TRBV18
CASLSSSGNTIYF
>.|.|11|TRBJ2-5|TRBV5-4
CASSSRETQYF
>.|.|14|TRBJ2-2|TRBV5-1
CASFGTRNTGELFF
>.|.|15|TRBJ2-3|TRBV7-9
CASSSQGWGLDTQYF
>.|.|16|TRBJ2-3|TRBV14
CASSRRGSISTDTQYF
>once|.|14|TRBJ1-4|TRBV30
CAWRRSATNEKLFF
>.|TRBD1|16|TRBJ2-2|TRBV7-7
CASSLGTALNTGELFF
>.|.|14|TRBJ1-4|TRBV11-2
CASGGGATNEKLFF
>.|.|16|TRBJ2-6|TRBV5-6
CASSFQGYSGANVLTF
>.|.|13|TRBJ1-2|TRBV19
CASNLQDGYGYTF